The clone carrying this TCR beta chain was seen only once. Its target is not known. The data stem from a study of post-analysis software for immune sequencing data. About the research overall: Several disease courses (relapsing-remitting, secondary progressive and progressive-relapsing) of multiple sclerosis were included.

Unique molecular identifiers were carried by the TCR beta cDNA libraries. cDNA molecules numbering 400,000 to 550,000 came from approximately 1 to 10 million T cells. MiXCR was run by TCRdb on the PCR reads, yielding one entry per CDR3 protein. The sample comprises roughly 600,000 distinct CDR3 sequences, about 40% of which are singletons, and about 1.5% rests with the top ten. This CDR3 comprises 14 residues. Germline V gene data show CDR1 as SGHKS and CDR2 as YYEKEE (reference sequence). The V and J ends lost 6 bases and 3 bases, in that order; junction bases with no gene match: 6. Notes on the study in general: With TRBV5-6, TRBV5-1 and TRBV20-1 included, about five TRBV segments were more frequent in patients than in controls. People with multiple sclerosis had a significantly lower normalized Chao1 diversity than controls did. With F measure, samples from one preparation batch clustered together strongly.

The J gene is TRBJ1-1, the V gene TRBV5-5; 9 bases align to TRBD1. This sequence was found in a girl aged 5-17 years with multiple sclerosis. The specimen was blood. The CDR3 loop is CASTKQGADTEAFF. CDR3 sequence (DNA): TGTGCCAGCACCAAACAGGGGGCAGACACTGAAGCTTTCTTT.